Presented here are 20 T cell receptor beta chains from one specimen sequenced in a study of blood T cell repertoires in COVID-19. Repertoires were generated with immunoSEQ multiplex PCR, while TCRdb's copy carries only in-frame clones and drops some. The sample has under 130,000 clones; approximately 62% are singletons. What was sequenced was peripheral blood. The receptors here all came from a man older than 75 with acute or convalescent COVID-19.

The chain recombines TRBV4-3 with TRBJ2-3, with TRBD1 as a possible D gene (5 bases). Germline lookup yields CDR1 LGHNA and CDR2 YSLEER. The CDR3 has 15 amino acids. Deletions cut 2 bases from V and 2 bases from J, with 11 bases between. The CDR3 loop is CASSQFDRNTDTQYF. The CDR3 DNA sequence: TGCGCCAGCAGCCAATTCGACAGAAACACAGATACGCAGTATTTT.

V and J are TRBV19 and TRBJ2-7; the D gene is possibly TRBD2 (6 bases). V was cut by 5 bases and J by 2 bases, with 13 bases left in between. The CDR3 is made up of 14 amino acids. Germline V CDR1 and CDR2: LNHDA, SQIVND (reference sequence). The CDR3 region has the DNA TGTGCCAGTAGTGTGGAGGGGACGACCTACGAGCAGTACTTC. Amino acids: CASSVEGTTYEQYF.

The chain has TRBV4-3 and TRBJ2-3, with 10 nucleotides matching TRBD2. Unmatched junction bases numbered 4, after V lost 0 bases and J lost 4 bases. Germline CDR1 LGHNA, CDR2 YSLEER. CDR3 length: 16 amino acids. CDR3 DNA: TGCGCCAGCAGCCAAGATGGGCTAGCGGGGGCAGATACGCAGTATTTT. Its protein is CASSQDGLAGADTQYF.

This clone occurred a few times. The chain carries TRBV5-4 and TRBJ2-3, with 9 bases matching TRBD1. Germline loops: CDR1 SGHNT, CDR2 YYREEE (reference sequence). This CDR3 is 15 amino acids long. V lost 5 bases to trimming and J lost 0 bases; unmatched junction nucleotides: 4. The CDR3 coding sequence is TGTGCCAGCAGACCCGGACAGGGGAGCACAGATACGCAGTATTTT. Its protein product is CASRPGQGSTDTQYF.

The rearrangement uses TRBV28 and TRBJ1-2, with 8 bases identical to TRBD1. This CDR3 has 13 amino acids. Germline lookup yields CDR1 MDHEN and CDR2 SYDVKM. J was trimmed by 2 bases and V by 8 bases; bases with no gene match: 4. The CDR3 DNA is TGTGCCAGCGTACAGGGGGGCAACTATGGCTACACCTTC. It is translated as CASVQGGNYGYTF.

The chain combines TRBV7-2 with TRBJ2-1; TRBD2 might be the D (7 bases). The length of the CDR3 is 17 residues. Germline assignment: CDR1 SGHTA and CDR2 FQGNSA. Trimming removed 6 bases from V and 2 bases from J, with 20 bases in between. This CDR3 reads CASSQGGAGEPYNEQFF. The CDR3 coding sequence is TGTGCCAGCAGTCAAGGGGGGGCGGGAGAACCCTACAATGAGCAGTTCTTC. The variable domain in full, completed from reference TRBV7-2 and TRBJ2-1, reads GAGVSQSPSNKVTEKGKDVELRCDPISGHTALYWYRQSLGQGLEFLIYFQGNSAPDKSGLPSDRFSAERTGGSVSTLTIQRTQQEDSAVYLCASSQGGAGEPYNEQFFGPGTRLTVL.

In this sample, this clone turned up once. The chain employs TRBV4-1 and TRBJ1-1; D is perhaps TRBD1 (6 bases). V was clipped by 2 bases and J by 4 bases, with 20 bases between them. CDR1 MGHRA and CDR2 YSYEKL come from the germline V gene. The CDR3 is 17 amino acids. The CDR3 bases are TGCGCCAGCAGCCAACCTACGATTCGGACAGAGACCACTGAAGCTTTCTTT. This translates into CASSQPTIRTETTEAFF.

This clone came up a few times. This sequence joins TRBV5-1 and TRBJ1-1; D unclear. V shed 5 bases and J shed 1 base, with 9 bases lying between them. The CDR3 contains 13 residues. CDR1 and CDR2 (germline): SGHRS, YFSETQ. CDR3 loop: CASSRAGNTEAFF. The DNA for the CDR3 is TGCGCCAGCAGTCGGGCGGGGAACACTGAAGCTTTCTTT.

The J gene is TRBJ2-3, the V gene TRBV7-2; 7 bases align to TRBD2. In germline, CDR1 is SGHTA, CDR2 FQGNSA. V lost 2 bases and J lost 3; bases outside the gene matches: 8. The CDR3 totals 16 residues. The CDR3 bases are TGTGCCAGCAGCTTAAGGGTAGCGGGTAGAACAGATACGCAGTATTTT. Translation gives CASSLRVAGRTDTQYF.

The CDR3 DNA is TGTGCCAGTAGTATAAGGGTCGGGACTAGCGGAAACAATGAGCAGTTCTTC. Amino acids: CASSIRVGTSGNNEQFF. The gene calls are TRBV19 and TRBJ2-1; 11 bases line up with TRBD2. Germline CDR1 reads LNHDA; CDR2 reads SQIVND (reference sequence). Germline trimming cut 2 bases from V and 5 bases from J; bases unmatched to any gene: 8. CDR3 size: 17 residues.

The CDR3: CSVATSGRSEQFF. The CDR3 DNA sequence: TGCAGCGTTGCGACTAGCGGGAGAAGTGAGCAGTTCTTC. The rearrangement links TRBV29-1 to TRBJ2-1, with 12 bases lining up with TRBD2. The V gene end was trimmed by 4 bases and the J gene end by 9 bases; junction bases not matched to a gene: 4. The CDR3 length is 13 residues. Germline V CDR1 and CDR2: SQVTM, ANQGSEA.

The CDR3 spells CASSESRASGRPYNEQFF. In DNA form, the CDR3 reads TGTGCCAGCAGTGAAAGTCGGGCTAGCGGGCGACCCTACAATGAGCAGTTCTTC. The rearrangement links TRBV25-1 to TRBJ2-1; TRBD2 agrees at 8 bases. The germline CDR1 and CDR2 sequences are MGHDK and SYGVNS. CDR3 size: 18 residues. The ends lost 2 bases at V and 2 bases at J; junction bases unmatched: 11.

Written as DNA, the CDR3 is TGTGCCAGCAGTGATGGCGGGATAGGAGCTTACGAGCAGTACTTC. Translated: CASSDGGIGAYEQYF. This chain uses TRBV25-1 with TRBJ2-7, with D maybe TRBD2 (6 bases). The CDR3 is 15 residues long. Per the germline V gene, CDR1 is MGHDK and CDR2 is SYGVNS. Between the trimmed V and J ends, which lost 3 bases and 4 bases, there was a span of 16 bases.

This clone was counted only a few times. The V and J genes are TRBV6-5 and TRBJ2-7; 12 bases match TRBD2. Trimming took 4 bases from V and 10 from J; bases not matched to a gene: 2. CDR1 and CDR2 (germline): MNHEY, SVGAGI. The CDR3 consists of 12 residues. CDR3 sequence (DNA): TGTGCCAGCAGTTCAGGACTAGCGGGACAGTACTTC. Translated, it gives CASSSGLAGQYF.

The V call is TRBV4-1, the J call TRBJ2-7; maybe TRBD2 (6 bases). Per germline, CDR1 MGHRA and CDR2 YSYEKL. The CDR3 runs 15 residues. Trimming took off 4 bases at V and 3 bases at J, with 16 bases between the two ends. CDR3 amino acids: CASSPHSGPNYEQYF. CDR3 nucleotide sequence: TGCGCCAGCAGCCCGCATAGCGGACCTAACTACGAGCAGTACTTC.

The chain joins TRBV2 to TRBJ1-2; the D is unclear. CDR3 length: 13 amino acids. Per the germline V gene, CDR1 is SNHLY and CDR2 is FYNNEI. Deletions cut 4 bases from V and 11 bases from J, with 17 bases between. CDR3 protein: CASSGTQTVEYTF. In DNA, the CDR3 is TGTGCCAGCAGTGGAACACAAACCGTGGAGTACACCTTC.

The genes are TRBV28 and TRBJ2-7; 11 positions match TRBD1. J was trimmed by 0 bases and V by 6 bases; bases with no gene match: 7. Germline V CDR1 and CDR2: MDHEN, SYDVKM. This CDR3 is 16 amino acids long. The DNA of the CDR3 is TGTGCCAGCAGCCCAACCGGGACAGGGGGCTCCTACGAGCAGTACTTC. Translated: CASSPTGTGGSYEQYF. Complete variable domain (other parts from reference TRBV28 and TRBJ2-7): DVKVTQSSRYLVKRTGEKVFLECVQDMDHENMFWYRQDPGLGLRLIYFSYDVKMKEKGDIPEGYSVSREKKERFSLILESASTNQTSMYLCASSPTGTGGSYEQYFGPGTRLTVT.

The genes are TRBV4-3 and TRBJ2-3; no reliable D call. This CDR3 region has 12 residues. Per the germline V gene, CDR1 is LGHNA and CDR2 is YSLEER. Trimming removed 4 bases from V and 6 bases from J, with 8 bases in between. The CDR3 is CASSLTGDTQYF. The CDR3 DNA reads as TGCGCCAGCAGCCTGACGGGTGATACGCAGTATTTT.

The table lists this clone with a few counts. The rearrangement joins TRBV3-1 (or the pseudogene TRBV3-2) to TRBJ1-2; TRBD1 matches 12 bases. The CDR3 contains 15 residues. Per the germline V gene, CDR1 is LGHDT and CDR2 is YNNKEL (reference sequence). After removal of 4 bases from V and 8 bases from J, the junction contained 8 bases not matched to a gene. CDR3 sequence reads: CASSPRDRGRDGYTF. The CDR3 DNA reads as TGTGCCAGCAGCCCCCGGGACAGGGGGCGTGACGGCTACACCTTC.

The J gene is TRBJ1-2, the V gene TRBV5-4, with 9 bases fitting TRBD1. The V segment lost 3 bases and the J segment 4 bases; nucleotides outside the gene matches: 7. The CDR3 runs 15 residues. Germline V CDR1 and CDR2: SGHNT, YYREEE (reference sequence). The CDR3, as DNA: TGTGCCAGCAGCTCCCTACAGGGGGCAGGCTATGGCTACACCTTC. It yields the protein CASSSLQGAGYGYTF.